This record looks at one TCR beta chain sequence and its context. The sample belongs to a study of blood T cell repertoires in COVID-19. In the study overall: Some COVID-19 samples were acute and others convalescent; all came from the United States, Italy and Spain. The analysed material was cDNA or gDNA that came from T cells, B-cell-depleted T cells, or PBMCs.

In the authors' methods: Estimation of nucleated cell counts was performed using reference gene primer amplification. Produced via immunoSEQ multiplex PCR; TCRdb's table is partial and in-frame only. That table furnishes V, J and clone size, whereas the DNA furnished D and trimming. The sample lists 150,000 to 200,000 clones, 88% occurring once. The CDR3 length is 15 residues. V was pared by 0 bases and J by 9 bases, with 3 bases of the junction left unmatched. Germline CDR1 and CDR2: SGHTA and FQGNSA. The specimen sequenced was peripheral blood. The receptor comes from a human donor in a cohort sampled during active COVID-19. The chain recombines TRBV7-2 with TRBJ1-6; 9 bases match TRBD1. In DNA, the CDR3 is TGTGCCAGCAGCTTAGCCGGACAGGGGATTTCACCCCTCCACTTT. It codes for CASSLAGQGISPLHF.